The rows below give T cell receptor beta chains drawn from one sample of a study of cytomegalovirus exposure and HLA in healthy donors. TCRdb's copy holds only in-frame clones and misses some; the assay was immunoSEQ multiplex PCR. The data contain 150,000 or so clones, around 75% of them seen just once; the ten biggest clones take up 1.5% to 2%. Sequencing was performed on PBMCs. These TCRs come from a young woman in good health and CMV-seronegative. CDR3s include the opening cysteine and the closing phenylalanine or tryptophan. D genes are given only for firm matches. Only some rows state a clone size, as once, few, many or a class for expanded clones.

D	V	J	size	DNA	CDR3
.	TRBV9	TRBJ2-7	.	TGTGCCAGCAGCGTGGGACTCGGAGGGCACGAGCAGTACTTC	CASSVGLGGHEQYF
.	TRBV25-1	TRBJ1-2	.	TGTGCCAGCAGTACAGCTTTCTATGGCTACACCTTC	CASSTAFYGYTF
TRBD2	TRBV7-6	TRBJ2-1	.	TGTGCCAGCAGCCAGGGGACTAGCGCCCACAATGAGCAGTTCTTC	CASSQGTSAHNEQFF
TRBD2	TRBV2	TRBJ2-1	.	TGTGCCAGCAGTGAACATCTACTAGCGGGAAACAATGAGCAGTTCTTC	CASSEHLLAGNNEQFF
.	TRBV7-3	TRBJ1-6	once	TGTGCCAGCAGCTTATCGGGTGCTTTTAATAATTCACCCCTCCACTTT	CASSLSGAFNNSPLHF
.	TRBV18	TRBJ2-5	once	TGTGCCAGCTCACCAGGGCTAGCGCATATGTACCAAGAGACCCAGTACTTC	CASSPGLAHMYQETQYF
.	TRBV15	TRBJ1-5	.	TGTGCCACCAGCAGAGGGGGCCCGGATGGTCAGCCCCAGCATTTT	CATSRGGPDGQPQHF
.	TRBV21-1	TRBJ1-2	.	TGTGCCAGCAGCAAAGTCCGGGACAGATCTAACTATGGCTACACCTTC	CASSKVRDRSNYGYTF
TRBD1	TRBV29-1	TRBJ2-5	.	TGCAGCGTTTCCGGACAGGGTGGATCAGAGACCCAGTACTTC	CSVSGQGGSETQYF
.	TRBV13	TRBJ1-2	.	TGTGCCAGCAGCGAACGGACAGTCGTTAACTATGGCTACACCTTC	CASSERTVVNYGYTF
TRBD1	TRBV19	TRBJ2-3	.	TGTGCCAGTAGTAGGCCCCCGGGACAGGGAGATACGCAGTATTTT	CASSRPPGQGDTQYF
TRBD2	TRBV7-2	TRBJ2-3	.	TGTGCCAGCAGCTACCAATCAGGGACTAGGGCAGATACGCAGTATTTT	CASSYQSGTRADTQYF
.	TRBV18	TRBJ1-1	.	TGTGCCAGCTCACCAAGGGGGGGCACTGAAGCTTTCTTT	CASSPRGGTEAFF
TRBD1	TRBV28	TRBJ1-2	.	TGTGCCAGCGGACTGACGATCGGGACAGGGAACTATGGCTACACCTTC	CASGLTIGTGNYGYTF
TRBD1	TRBV10-3	TRBJ1-1	.	TGTGCCATCAAGGACAGGGGTGGTATGGACACTGAAGCTTTCTTT	CAIKDRGGMDTEAFF
TRBD2	TRBV5-1	TRBJ2-1	.	TGCGCCAGCAGCTTTGGAACCCTCCGCGGAAGCGGGGGACCCTACAATGAGCAGTTCTTC	CASSFGTLRGSGGPYNEQFF
.	TRBV5-4	TRBJ1-3	.	TGTGCCAGCAGCCAAGGGGCCCGAGTAGAAGGAAACACCATATATTTT	CASSQGARVEGNTIYF
TRBD2	TRBV2	TRBJ2-5	.	TGTGCCAGCACCCTCGGTGGTAGCGGGATAGAGACCCAGTACTTC	CASTLGGSGIETQYF
.	TRBV7-9	TRBJ2-7	few	TGTGCCAGCATGCCTTTGCAGGGTTTTTTCCACGAGCAGTACTTC	CASMPLQGFFHEQYF
TRBD2	TRBV27	TRBJ2-2	.	TGTGCCAGCAGGGGGACTACGAACACCGGGGAGCTGTTTTTT	CASRGTTNTGELFF
TRBD1	TRBV5-1	TRBJ2-3	few	TGCGCCAGAAGCTTAGACAGGGGATATACAGATACGCAGTATTTT	CARSLDRGYTDTQYF
.	TRBV7-3	TRBJ2-2	.	TGTGCCAGCAGCTTAGGTCCAGGGTCCGGGGAGCTGTTTTTT	CASSLGPGSGELFF
.	TRBV11-1	TRBJ2-5	.	TGTGCCAGCAGCGCCGACCGTGTACTAGCCCAAGAGACCCAGTACTTC	CASSADRVLAQETQYF
.	TRBV5-1	TRBJ1-1	.	TGCGCCAGCAGCACCGGGACATCTAACACTGAAGCTTTCTTT	CASSTGTSNTEAFF
TRBD2	TRBV5-6	TRBJ2-1	.	TGTGCCAGCAGCCCAAGACTAGCGGGACCTTTGAATGAGCAGTTCTTC	CASSPRLAGPLNEQFF
TRBD1	TRBV10-3	TRBJ1-5	.	TGTGCCATAAAGGACAGGAATCAGCCCCAGCATTTT	CAIKDRNQPQHF
TRBD2	TRBV13	TRBJ2-1	.	TGTGCCAGCAGCGCCGGGACTAGCGTACGCAATGAGCAGTTCTTC	CASSAGTSVRNEQFF
TRBD2	TRBV5-1	TRBJ2-2	.	TGCGCCAGCAGCTTGAGCGGGGGGGCCGACACCGGGGAGCTGTTTTTT	CASSLSGGADTGELFF
TRBD2	TRBV28	TRBJ2-3	.	TGTGCCAGCAGTTTTAGCGGGGGGGCTGGCACAGATACGCAGTATTTT	CASSFSGGAGTDTQYF
TRBD2	TRBV4-3	TRBJ2-3	.	TGCGCCAGCCAGACTAGCGGGGGGGCCACAGATACGCAGTATTTT	CASQTSGGATDTQYF
.	TRBV7-9	TRBJ1-1	.	TGTGCCAGCAGCTTAGCACAGGGTGGCACTGAAGCTTTCTTT	CASSLAQGGTEAFF
.	TRBV28	TRBJ2-1	few	TGTGCCAGCAGTTGGGACACTACCTACAATGAGCAGTTCTTC	CASSWDTTYNEQFF
TRBD1	TRBV30	TRBJ2-3	.	TGTGCCTGGATGGCCTCGGGACAGGGGGCGGATACGCAGTATTTT	CAWMASGQGADTQYF
TRBD1	TRBV6-5	TRBJ1-5	few	TGTGCCAGCAGTGCCGGGACAGCTAGCAATCAGCCCCAGCATTTT	CASSAGTASNQPQHF
TRBD1	TRBV19	TRBJ1-5	.	TGTGCCAGTGGGCCTCCGGGACAGCTCAATCAGCCCCAGCATTTT	CASGPPGQLNQPQHF
TRBD1	TRBV4-1	TRBJ1-6	once	TGCGCCAGCAGCGGACAGGCGAGTTCACCCCTCCACTTT	CASSGQASSPLHF
TRBD2	TRBV7-8	TRBJ2-5	.	TGTGCCAGCAGCCCGGCTGGAGCGGGATCGGAGACCCAGTACTTC	CASSPAGAGSETQYF
TRBD1	TRBV19	TRBJ2-5	.	TGTGCCAGTAGTATAGCCGGCGGACAGGGGTGGGAGACCCAGTACTTC	CASSIAGGQGWETQYF
TRBD2	TRBV19	TRBJ2-1	.	TGTGCCAGTAGTATAGATCATAACGGGGGGGGCTACAATGAGCAGTTCTTC	CASSIDHNGGGYNEQFF
TRBD2	TRBV7-2	TRBJ2-1	.	TGTGCCAGCAGCCCTACCCGGGAGGGCCCTTACAATGAGCAGTTCTTC	CASSPTREGPYNEQFF
TRBD1	TRBV19	TRBJ2-7	.	TGTGCCAGTACAGGGGGCTACGAGCAGTACTTC	CASTGGYEQYF
.	TRBV6-1	TRBJ2-5	.	TGTGCCAGCAGTGAAACGGGGTTGGTGAAGACCCAGTACTTC	CASSETGLVKTQYF